This T cell receptor beta chain was obtained from a study of blood T cell repertoires in COVID-19. Study information: Nucleic acid was either cDNA or gDNA, and it came from T cells, B-cell-depleted T cells, or PBMCs.

Sequencing used immunoSEQ multiplex PCR; TCRdb keeps in-frame clones, though not all of them. Of just over 95,000 clones listed, roughly 82% are singletons. Germline loops: CDR1 SGHTS, CDR2 YDEGEE. V gave up 3 bases and J gave up 4 bases, with 13 bases separating them. The CDR3 sequence is 15 residues long. This clonotype was obtained from a man older than 75 with acute or convalescent COVID-19. Input material: peripheral blood. The chain uses TRBV5-8 and TRBJ2-2; tentatively, D is TRBD1 (6 bases). The CDR3 protein is CASSSGQGSTGELFF. Written as DNA, the CDR3 is TGTGCCAGCAGCTCCGGGCAGGGGAGCACCGGGGAGCTGTTTTTT.